The rows below give T cell receptor beta chains drawn from one sample of a study of T cell changes during pregnancy in multiple sclerosis. The protocol was immunoSEQ multiplex PCR, while the TCRdb copy is restricted to in-frame clones and leaves out a portion. The table records 20,000 to 25,000 clones, over 75% of them present only once. Sequencing was performed on CD8+ T cells from peripheral blood mononuclear cells, taken after pregnancy. The receptors stem from a female donor with multiple sclerosis, enrolled in a pregnancy study. The CDR3 runs from the conserved cysteine through the conserved F or W. D genes are given only for firm matches. The size entry is marked missing in some rows and otherwise reads once, few, many or a size class.

j_gene: TRBJ2-7; v_gene: TRBV11-2; d_gene: TRBD2; abundance: -; CDR3nt: TGTGCCAGCAGCTCCGGTTGGGGGGGTCGCTCCTACGAGCAGTACTTC; CDR3aa: CASSSGWGGRSYEQYF
j_gene: TRBJ2-1; v_gene: TRBV2; d_gene: -; abundance: -; CDR3nt: TGTGCCAGCAATTTTCCTAGCTCCTACAATGAGCAGTTCTTC; CDR3aa: CASNFPSSYNEQFF
j_gene: TRBJ1-2; v_gene: TRBV18; d_gene: -; abundance: -; CDR3nt: TGTGCCAGCTCACCAGAGGCAGGGCCGGTGAAGGGCTACACCTTC; CDR3aa: CASSPEAGPVKGYTF
j_gene: TRBJ2-3; v_gene: TRBV5-1; d_gene: TRBD2; abundance: -; CDR3nt: TGCGCCAGCAGCTTTAGCGGGAGGAGCACAGATACGCAGTATTTT; CDR3aa: CASSFSGRSTDTQYF
j_gene: TRBJ1-5; v_gene: TRBV7-9; d_gene: -; abundance: once; CDR3nt: TGTGCCAGCAGCTTAGTAGGCAGGGATAGCAATCAGCCCCAGCATTTT; CDR3aa: CASSLVGRDSNQPQHF
j_gene: TRBJ2-1; v_gene: TRBV5-6; d_gene: -; abundance: -; CDR3nt: TGTGCCAGCAGTTTAGAATCCAGGGGCCGCCTGTACAATGAGCAGTTCTTC; CDR3aa: CASSLESRGRLYNEQFF
j_gene: TRBJ1-1; v_gene: TRBV19; d_gene: -; abundance: -; CDR3nt: TGTGCCAGTAGTACTCCCTGGGGGCCTGAAGCTTTCTTT; CDR3aa: CASSTPWGPEAFF
j_gene: TRBJ2-7; v_gene: TRBV5-4; d_gene: -; abundance: -; CDR3nt: TGTGCCAGCAGCTTGGACGGGGAACCCTACGAGCAGTACTTC; CDR3aa: CASSLDGEPYEQYF
j_gene: TRBJ2-6; v_gene: TRBV5-8; d_gene: TRBD1; abundance: -; CDR3nt: TGTGCCAGCAGCGACGGGACAGACTCTGGGGCCAACGTCCTGACTTTC; CDR3aa: CASSDGTDSGANVLTF
j_gene: TRBJ2-1; v_gene: TRBV7-6; d_gene: TRBD2; abundance: -; CDR3nt: TGTGCCAGCAGTTATCTAGCGGGAGGGACCTACAATGAGCAGTTCTTC; CDR3aa: CASSYLAGGTYNEQFF
j_gene: TRBJ2-7; v_gene: TRBV4-3; d_gene: -; abundance: once; CDR3nt: TGCGCCAGCAGCCAAGTCGTAGGCGGATCCTCCTACGAGCAGTACTTC; CDR3aa: CASSQVVGGSSYEQYF
j_gene: TRBJ2-3; v_gene: TRBV10-3; d_gene: TRBD1; abundance: -; CDR3nt: TGTGCCATCAGTGAGTCTAAAGGACAGGGATCCGATACGCAGTATTTT; CDR3aa: CAISESKGQGSDTQYF
j_gene: TRBJ2-7; v_gene: TRBV5-1; d_gene: TRBD2; abundance: once; CDR3nt: TGCGCCAGCAGCTTTGGGACTAGCGGTTCCTACGAGCAGTACTTC; CDR3aa: CASSFGTSGSYEQYF
j_gene: TRBJ1-3; v_gene: TRBV25-1; d_gene: -; abundance: -; CDR3nt: TGTGCCAGCAGTTTGGCAGGCCCTGGAAACACCATATATTTT; CDR3aa: CASSLAGPGNTIYF
j_gene: TRBJ1-2; v_gene: TRBV6-1; d_gene: TRBD1; abundance: -; CDR3nt: TGTGCCAGCAGGCCAGGCGGACAGGGGGGCTACACCTTC; CDR3aa: CASRPGGQGGYTF
j_gene: TRBJ2-3; v_gene: TRBV2; d_gene: TRBD2; abundance: -; CDR3nt: TGTGCCAGTGGCGAAACGGGACTAAACACAGATACGCAGTATTTT; CDR3aa: CASGETGLNTDTQYF
j_gene: TRBJ2-5; v_gene: TRBV6-1; d_gene: -; abundance: -; CDR3nt: TGTGCCAGCAGTGAACATGGGGGGGAGACCCAGTACTTC; CDR3aa: CASSEHGGETQYF
j_gene: TRBJ1-1; v_gene: TRBV29-1; d_gene: -; abundance: -; CDR3nt: TGCAGCATACCACAGGGAACCGAAGCTTTCTTT; CDR3aa: CSIPQGTEAFF
j_gene: TRBJ2-7; v_gene: TRBV28; d_gene: -; abundance: -; CDR3nt: TGTGCCACCGCGAGTCACGGGTTAGCCTACGAGCAGTACTTC; CDR3aa: CATASHGLAYEQYF
j_gene: TRBJ1-1; v_gene: TRBV11-2; d_gene: TRBD1; abundance: -; CDR3nt: TGTGCCAGCAGCCACAGGGGAAGCCGAACTGAAGCTTTCTTT; CDR3aa: CASSHRGSRTEAFF
j_gene: TRBJ2-1; v_gene: TRBV7-2; d_gene: -; abundance: -; CDR3nt: TGTGCCAGCAGCTTAGATCCTTACAATGAGCAGTTCTTC; CDR3aa: CASSLDPYNEQFF
j_gene: TRBJ2-7; v_gene: TRBV13; d_gene: TRBD2; abundance: -; CDR3nt: TGTGCCAGCAGCAGTAGCGGGTCCCACGAGCAGTACTTC; CDR3aa: CASSSSGSHEQYF
j_gene: TRBJ2-7; v_gene: TRBV5-1; d_gene: TRBD1; abundance: once; CDR3nt: TGCGCCAGCAGCTTGGACGGGACAGGTGTCTACGAGCAGTACTTC; CDR3aa: CASSLDGTGVYEQYF
j_gene: TRBJ2-7; v_gene: TRBV27; d_gene: -; abundance: medium-sized; CDR3nt: TGTGCCAGCAGTTTAGGTTTTAGCGGCTTATACGAGCAGTACTTC; CDR3aa: CASSLGFSGLYEQYF
j_gene: TRBJ1-1; v_gene: TRBV19; d_gene: -; abundance: -; CDR3nt: TGTGCCAGTAGTCTAGGCGGCGAGAACACTGAAGCTTTCTTT; CDR3aa: CASSLGGENTEAFF
j_gene: TRBJ1-2; v_gene: TRBV30; d_gene: -; abundance: few; CDR3nt: TGTGCCTTTGACAGCTATGGCTACACCTTC; CDR3aa: CAFDSYGYTF
j_gene: TRBJ1-5; v_gene: TRBV19; d_gene: -; abundance: -; CDR3nt: TGTGCCAGTAGTACCGGAGACAGGTGGAATAGCAATCAGCCCCAGCATTTT; CDR3aa: CASSTGDRWNSNQPQHF
j_gene: TRBJ1-1; v_gene: TRBV30; d_gene: -; abundance: -; CDR3nt: TGTGCCTGGAGTGTATTCAGGACTGAAGCTTTCTTT; CDR3aa: CAWSVFRTEAFF
j_gene: TRBJ2-1; v_gene: TRBV5-8; d_gene: TRBD2; abundance: -; CDR3nt: TGTGCCAGCAGCTTTAGGACTAGCGGCTCCTACAATGAGCAGTTCTTC; CDR3aa: CASSFRTSGSYNEQFF
j_gene: TRBJ2-3; v_gene: TRBV4-1; d_gene: -; abundance: -; CDR3nt: TGCGCCAGCAGCCAAGAGTTGCGGGGGCAGGTAGATACGCAGTATTTT; CDR3aa: CASSQELRGQVDTQYF
j_gene: TRBJ2-1; v_gene: TRBV7-2; d_gene: -; abundance: -; CDR3nt: TGTGCCAGCAGCTTATCGCGGAGCTCCTACAATGAGCAGTTCTTC; CDR3aa: CASSLSRSSYNEQFF
j_gene: TRBJ2-2; v_gene: TRBV2; d_gene: TRBD1; abundance: -; CDR3nt: TGTGCCTGCGCCGGGACAGTGAACACCGGGGAGCTGTTTTTT; CDR3aa: CACAGTVNTGELFF
j_gene: TRBJ2-2; v_gene: TRBV27; d_gene: -; abundance: -; CDR3nt: TGTGCCAGCAGTTTATTATGGGGCGCCGGGGAGCTGTTTTTT; CDR3aa: CASSLLWGAGELFF
j_gene: TRBJ2-1; v_gene: TRBV5-5; d_gene: TRBD2; abundance: -; CDR3nt: TGTGCCAGCGGGCAAGGGACTAGCCCCGATGAGCAGTTCTTC; CDR3aa: CASGQGTSPDEQFF
j_gene: TRBJ2-3; v_gene: TRBV7-9; d_gene: TRBD2; abundance: -; CDR3nt: TGTGCCAGCAGCCACGGCGGGGGGGAAGCATCAGATACGCAGTATTTT; CDR3aa: CASSHGGGEASDTQYF
j_gene: TRBJ2-7; v_gene: TRBV13; d_gene: TRBD1; abundance: -; CDR3nt: TGTGCCAGCAGCTTAGAAAGCCCGGGACAGAGCTCCTACGAGCAGTACTTC; CDR3aa: CASSLESPGQSSYEQYF
j_gene: TRBJ1-1; v_gene: TRBV19; d_gene: -; abundance: -; CDR3nt: TGTGCCAGTAGTATCTCAACGGACAGTAACACTGAAGCTTTCTTT; CDR3aa: CASSISTDSNTEAFF
j_gene: TRBJ2-7; v_gene: TRBV5-5; d_gene: -; abundance: -; CDR3nt: TGTGCCAGCAGCTTGGTGGCAAACCCCTCCTACGAGCAGTACTTC; CDR3aa: CASSLVANPSYEQYF
j_gene: TRBJ2-1; v_gene: TRBV2; d_gene: TRBD2; abundance: -; CDR3nt: TGTGCCAGACAGGGTCTAGCGGGTTTTTACAATGAGCAGTTCTTC; CDR3aa: CARQGLAGFYNEQFF
j_gene: TRBJ1-2; v_gene: TRBV10-2; d_gene: -; abundance: -; CDR3nt: TGCGCCAGCAGTGAACAGACCCACTATGGCTACACCTTC; CDR3aa: CASSEQTHYGYTF
j_gene: TRBJ2-7; v_gene: TRBV4-2; d_gene: TRBD2; abundance: -; CDR3nt: TGTGCCAGCAGCCCCTTACTCGCGGGAGGGCCGGACTACGAGCAGTACTTC; CDR3aa: CASSPLLAGGPDYEQYF
j_gene: TRBJ2-5; v_gene: TRBV28; d_gene: -; abundance: -; CDR3nt: TGTGCCAGCAGTTTTCAGGGGAGTTCGGAGACCCAGTACTTC; CDR3aa: CASSFQGSSETQYF
j_gene: TRBJ2-7; v_gene: TRBV29-1; d_gene: -; abundance: -; CDR3nt: TGCAGCGTACGGGACTTTAAGAGCTCCTACGAGCAGTACTTC; CDR3aa: CSVRDFKSSYEQYF
j_gene: TRBJ1-3; v_gene: TRBV7-9; d_gene: TRBD1; abundance: -; CDR3nt: TGTGCCAGCAGCGCTGCAGGGGGAGACTCTGGAAACACCATATATTTT; CDR3aa: CASSAAGGDSGNTIYF